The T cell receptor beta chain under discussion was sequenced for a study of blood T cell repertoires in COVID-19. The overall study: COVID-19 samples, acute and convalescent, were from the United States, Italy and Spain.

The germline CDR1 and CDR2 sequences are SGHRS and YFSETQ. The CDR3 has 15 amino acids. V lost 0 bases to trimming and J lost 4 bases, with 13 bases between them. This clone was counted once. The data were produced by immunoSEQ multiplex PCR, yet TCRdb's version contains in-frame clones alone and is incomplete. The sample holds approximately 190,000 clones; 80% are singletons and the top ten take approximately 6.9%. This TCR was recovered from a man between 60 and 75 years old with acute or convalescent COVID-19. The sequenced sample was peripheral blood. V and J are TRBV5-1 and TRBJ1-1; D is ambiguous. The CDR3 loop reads CASSLVEGRGTEAFF. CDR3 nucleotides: TGCGCCAGCAGCTTGGTCGAGGGCCGAGGCACTGAAGCTTTCTTT.